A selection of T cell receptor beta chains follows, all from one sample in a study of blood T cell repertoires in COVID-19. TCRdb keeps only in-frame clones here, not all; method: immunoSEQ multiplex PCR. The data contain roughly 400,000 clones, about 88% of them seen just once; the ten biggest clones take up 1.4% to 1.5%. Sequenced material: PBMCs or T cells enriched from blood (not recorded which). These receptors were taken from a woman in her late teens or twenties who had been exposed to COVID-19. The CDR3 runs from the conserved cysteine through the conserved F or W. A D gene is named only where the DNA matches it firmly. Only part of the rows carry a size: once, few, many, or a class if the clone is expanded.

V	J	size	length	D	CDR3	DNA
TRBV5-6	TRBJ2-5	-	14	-	CASSPGAGKETQYF	TGTGCCAGCAGCCCAGGGGCAGGGAAAGAGACCCAGTACTTC
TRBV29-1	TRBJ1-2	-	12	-	CSVDFTVDGYTF	TGCAGCGTTGATTTTACGGTGGATGGCTACACCTTC
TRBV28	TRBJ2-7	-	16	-	CASSPPDSTGPYEQYF	TGTGCCAGCAGTCCCCCCGATTCGACAGGCCCCTACGAGCAGTACTTC
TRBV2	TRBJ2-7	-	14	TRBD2	CARQRAGEPYEQYF	TGTGCCCGCCAGAGAGCGGGAGAGCCATACGAGCAGTACTTC
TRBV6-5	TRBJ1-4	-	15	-	CASSKKPGSREKLFF	TGTGCCAGCAGTAAAAAACCAGGGTCGAGGGAAAAACTGTTTTTT
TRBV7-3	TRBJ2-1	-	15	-	CASPRGPFSYNEQFF	TGTGCCAGCCCTAGGGGTCCTTTCTCCTACAATGAGCAGTTCTTC
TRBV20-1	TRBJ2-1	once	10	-	CSAPVNEQFF	TGCAGTGCTCCAGTAAATGAGCAGTTCTTC
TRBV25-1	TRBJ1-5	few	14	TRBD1	CASSEVQGDQPQHF	TGTGCCAGCAGTGAAGTGCAGGGGGATCAGCCCCAGCATTTT
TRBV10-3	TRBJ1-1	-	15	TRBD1	CAIKRETGRDTEAFF	TGTGCCATCAAAAGGGAGACAGGGCGGGACACTGAAGCTTTCTTT
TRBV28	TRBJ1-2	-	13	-	CASSTLEGYGYTF	TGTGCCAGCAGTACTTTAGAGGGCTATGGCTACACCTTC
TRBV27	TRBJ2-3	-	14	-	CASSFFGGRDTQYF	TGTGCCAGCAGTTTTTTCGGGGGGCGTGATACGCAGTATTTT
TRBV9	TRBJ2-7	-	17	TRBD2	CASSVAPTAAGGGEQYF	TGTGCCAGCAGCGTAGCTCCTACTGCAGCGGGGGGAGGTGAGCAGTACTTC
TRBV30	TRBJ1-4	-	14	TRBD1	CAWSVGTGKGKLFF	TGTGCCTGGAGTGTAGGGACAGGGAAAGGAAAACTGTTTTTT
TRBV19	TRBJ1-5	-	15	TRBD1	CASRVTGDSNQPQHF	TGTGCCAGTAGAGTGACAGGGGATAGCAATCAGCCCCAGCATTTT
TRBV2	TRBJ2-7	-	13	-	CASCREIAYEQYF	TGTGCCAGCTGCCGGGAGATTGCCTACGAGCAGTACTTC
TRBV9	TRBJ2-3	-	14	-	CASSELGSTDTQYF	TGTGCCAGCAGTGAACTCGGGAGCACAGATACGCAGTATTTT
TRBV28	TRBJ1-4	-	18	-	CASSFRQGSVATNEKLFF	TGTGCCAGCAGTTTCCGGCAGGGATCGGTTGCAACTAATGAAAAACTGTTTTTT
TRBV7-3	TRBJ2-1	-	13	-	CASSLLGVDEQFF	TGTGCCAGCAGCTTACTAGGCGTCGATGAGCAGTTCTTC
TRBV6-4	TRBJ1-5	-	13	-	CASSIEGNQPQHF	TGTGCCAGTTCGATTGAGGGAAATCAGCCCCAGCATTTT
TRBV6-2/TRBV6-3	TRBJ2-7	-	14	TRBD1	CASSYGAGGYEQYF	TGTGCCAGCAGTTACGGAGCAGGGGGCTACGAGCAGTACTTC
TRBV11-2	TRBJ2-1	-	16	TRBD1	CASSPLRDRVYNEQFF	TGTGCCAGCAGTCCTCTCCGGGACAGGGTCTACAATGAGCAGTTCTTC
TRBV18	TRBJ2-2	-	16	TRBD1	CASSPETGGDTGELFF	TGTGCCAGCTCACCCGAGACAGGGGGCGACACCGGGGAGCTGTTTTTT
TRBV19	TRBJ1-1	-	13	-	CASSTTANTEAFF	TGTGCCAGTAGTACGACAGCGAACACTGAAGCTTTCTTT
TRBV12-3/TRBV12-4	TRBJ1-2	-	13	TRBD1	CASSFQGAGGYTF	TGTGCCAGCAGTTTCCAGGGGGCTGGTGGCTACACCTTC
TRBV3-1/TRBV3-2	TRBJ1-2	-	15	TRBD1	CASSQDYRGNYGYTF	TGTGCCAGCAGCCAAGATTACAGGGGCAACTATGGCTACACCTTC
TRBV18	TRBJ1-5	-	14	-	CASSPGASNQPQHF	TGTGCCAGCTCACCAGGGGCGAGCAATCAGCCCCAGCATTTT
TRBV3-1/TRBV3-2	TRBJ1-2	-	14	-	CASSHRGKSYGYTF	TGTGCCAGCAGCCACCGGGGGAAGAGCTATGGCTACACCTTC
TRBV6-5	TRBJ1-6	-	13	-	CASRSSYNSPLHF	TGTGCCAGCAGGAGCTCCTATAATTCACCCCTCCACTTT
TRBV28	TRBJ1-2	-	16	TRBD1	CASSLPPGAGGYGYTF	TGTGCCAGCAGTCTCCCCCCGGGGGCAGGGGGCTATGGCTACACCTTC
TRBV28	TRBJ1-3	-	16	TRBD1	CASSLPQTGPGNTIYF	TGTGCCAGCAGCCTCCCCCAGACAGGGCCCGGAAACACCATATATTTT
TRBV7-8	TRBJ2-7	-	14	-	CASLETEMPYEQYF	TGTGCCAGCCTCGAGACGGAGATGCCTTACGAGCAGTACTTC
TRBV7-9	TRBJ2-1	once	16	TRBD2	CASSLVSSGNYNEQFF	TGTGCCAGCAGCTTAGTATCTAGCGGGAACTACAATGAGCAGTTCTTC
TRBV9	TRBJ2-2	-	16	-	CASSVVGQPNTGELFF	TGTGCCAGCAGCGTAGTTGGACAACCGAACACCGGGGAGCTGTTTTTT
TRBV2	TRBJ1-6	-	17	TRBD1	CASTLRLTGEYISPLHF	TGTGCCAGCACCTTAAGATTGACAGGGGAATACATTTCACCCCTCCACTTT
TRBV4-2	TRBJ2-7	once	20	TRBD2	CASSQALGLAGATGSYEQYF	TGTGCCAGCAGCCAAGCCCTCGGACTAGCGGGGGCCACCGGCTCCTACGAGCAGTACTTC
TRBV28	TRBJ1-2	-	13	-	CASMERGVRGYTF	TGTGCCAGCATGGAGAGAGGTGTTCGGGGCTACACCTTC
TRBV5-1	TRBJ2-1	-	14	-	CASSLYGGYNEQFF	TGCGCCAGCAGCTTGTACGGAGGATACAATGAGCAGTTCTTC
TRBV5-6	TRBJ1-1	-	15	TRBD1	CASSFIRTGGWKAFF	TGTGCCAGCAGCTTCATCAGGACAGGCGGTTGGAAAGCTTTCTTT
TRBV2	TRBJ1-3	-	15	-	CASSDFSISGNTIYF	TGTGCCAGCAGTGATTTTAGTATCTCTGGAAACACCATATATTTT
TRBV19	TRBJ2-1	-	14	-	CASSMRPGWNEQFF	TGTGCCAGTAGTATGCGGCCAGGGTGGAATGAGCAGTTCTTC
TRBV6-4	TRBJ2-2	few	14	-	CASSEVPGTGELFF	TGTGCCAGCAGTGAGGTGCCGGGCACCGGGGAGCTGTTTTTT
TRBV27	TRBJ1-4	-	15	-	CASSPGGGLGEKLFF	TGTGCCAGCAGTCCCGGGGGAGGGCTTGGTGAAAAACTGTTTTTT
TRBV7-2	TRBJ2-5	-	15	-	CASSLAAGMWETQYF	TGTGCCAGCAGCCTAGCCGCGGGGATGTGGGAGACCCAGTACTTC
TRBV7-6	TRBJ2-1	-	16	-	CASSLTGHSSYNEQFF	TGTGCCAGCAGCTTAACAGGGCATAGCTCCTACAATGAGCAGTTCTTC
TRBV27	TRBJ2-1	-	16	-	CASSLWGTGTSNEQFF	TGTGCCAGCAGTTTATGGGGGACAGGGACTAGCAATGAGCAGTTCTTC
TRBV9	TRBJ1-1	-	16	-	CASSAQVQGMNTEAFF	TGTGCCAGCAGCGCCCAGGTACAGGGAATGAACACTGAAGCTTTCTTT
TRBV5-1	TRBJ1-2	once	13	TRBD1	CASSAGQGQGYTF	TGCGCCAGCAGCGCGGGACAGGGTCAAGGCTACACCTTC
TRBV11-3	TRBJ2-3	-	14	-	CASSLRTTTDTQYF	TGTGCCAGCAGCCTCCGGACTACCACAGATACGCAGTATTTT
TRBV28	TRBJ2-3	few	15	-	CASSSPGTYTDTQYF	TGTGCCAGCAGCTCCCCGGGGACATACACAGATACGCAGTATTTT
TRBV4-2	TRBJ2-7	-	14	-	CASSQTVTYYEQYF	TGTGCCAGCAGCCAAACTGTCACCTACTACGAGCAGTACTTC
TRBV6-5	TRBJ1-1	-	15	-	CASRTLTGVNTEAFF	TGTGCCAGCAGGACCTTAACAGGAGTGAACACTGAAGCTTTCTTT
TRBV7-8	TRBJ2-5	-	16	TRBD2	CASSVRTRSTRETQYF	TGTGCCAGCAGCGTTAGGACTAGATCCACGAGAGAGACCCAGTACTTC